Shown below are 21 T cell receptor beta chains from a single sample sequenced in a study of vaccination and CD4 T cells after COVID-19. For these TCRs, the target antigens are not known. The Oncomine TCR Beta short-read assay sequenced DNA from cultured CD4+ T cells. MiXCR was run by TCRdb on the PCR reads, yielding one entry per CDR3 protein. Here the sample spans around 25,000 distinct CDR3 sequences, 40% to 55% being singletons. Specified time point: late sampling 161 to 241 days after vaccination in a few convalescent patients. Treatment noted: approximately nine-day PBMC culture with coronavirus spike peptide pools or control peptides (ViraFEST assay). Here the sequenced sample was CD4+ T cells from blood, cultured in vitro, taken about 7 months after SARS-CoV-2 vaccination. The receptors were sampled from a human donor who had recovered from COVID-19.

The genes are TRBV11-2 and TRBJ1-1, with D perhaps matching TRBD1 (5 bases). The germline gives CDR1 SGHAT, CDR2 FQNNGV. This CDR3 has 13 residues. Trimming removed 4 bases at V and 1 base at J, with 7 bases between. The CDR3 nucleotides read TGTGCCAGCAGCTCCCAGGGGAACACTGAAGCTTTCTTT. This translates into CASSSQGNTEAFF. Combining the CDR3 with reference TRBV11-2 and TRBJ1-1 gives the whole variable domain EAGVAQSPRYKIIEKRQSVAFWCNPISGHATLYWYQQILGQGPKLLIQFQNNGVVDDSQLPKDRFSAERLKGVDSTLKIQPAKLEDSAVYLCASSSQGNTEAFFGQGTRLTVV.

The chain combines TRBV7-9 with TRBJ2-5; no firm D call. CDR1 SEHNR and CDR2 FQNEAQ come from the germline V gene (reference sequence). V lost 1 base and J 1 base, leaving 7 bases between the germline ends. This CDR3 spans 14 amino acids. Here the CDR3 reads CASSLGRLQETQYF. DNA of the CDR3: TGTGCCAGCAGCTTAGGACGGCTCCAAGAGACCCAGTACTTC.

The V gene is TRBV25-1, the J gene TRBJ2-1; D uncertain. CDR3 length: 11 residues. Trimming left V 7 bases short and J 4 bases short, with 5 bases between. CDR1 MGHDK and CDR2 SYGVNS come from the germline V gene. This CDR3 is CASKAYNEQFF. As DNA, the CDR3 is TGTGCCAGCAAGGCGTACAATGAGCAGTTCTTC.

The V and J genes are TRBV28 and TRBJ2-1; the match to TRBD2 covers 14 bases. The CDR3 has 18 amino acids. With 6 bases clipped from V and 0 bases from J, the junction kept 7 bases outside the gene matches. The V gene's germline CDR1 is MDHEN and CDR2 SYDVKM. The CDR3 sequence is CASSSTSGRGVSYNEQFF. DNA of the CDR3: TGTGCCAGCAGCTCGACTAGCGGGAGGGGGGTCTCCTACAATGAGCAGTTCTTC.

This CDR3 is CASSYLRGEHEQYF. CDR3 in DNA: TGTGCCAGCAGTTACTTAAGGGGAGAGCACGAGCAGTACTTC. The chain couples TRBV6-5 to TRBJ2-7; the D gene could be TRBD1 or TRBD2 (5 bases each). Per the germline V gene, CDR1 is MNHEY and CDR2 is SVGAGI. CDR3 length equals 14 residues. Trimming cost V 1 base and J 5 bases, with 12 bases left between them.

This clonotype turned up a few times. One junction end does not reproduce the germline sequence, and a read error may be involved. The chain combines TRBV7-6 with TRBJ2-1; 7 bases are a match to TRBD2. There are 15 residues in the CDR3. CDR1 SGHVS and CDR2 FNYEAQ come from the germline V gene. The CDR3 here is CASSLTPGGWNEQFF. The CDR3 DNA reads as TGTGCTAGCAGCTTAACTCCGGGGGGATGGAATGAGCAGTTCTTC.

The gene calls are TRBV27 and TRBJ2-5; D remains ambiguous. CDR1 MNHEY and CDR2 SMNVEV come from the germline V gene (reference sequence). Trimming took 5 bases from V and 1 from J, leaving 11 bases between them. This CDR3 spans 14 amino acids. In DNA, the CDR3 is TGTGCCAGCAGTCCACACACCCTCCAAGAGACCCAGTACTTC. The encoded protein is CASSPHTLQETQYF.

This clonotype was found a few times. This chain joins TRBV20-1 and TRBJ1-1; D gene unclear. Per germline, CDR1 DFQATT and CDR2 SNEGSKA (reference sequence). V was cut by 5 bases and J by 1 base, with 11 bases left in between. This CDR3 has 13 amino acids. The CDR3: CSAGTYQNTEAFF. In DNA, the CDR3 is TGCAGTGCTGGAACGTATCAGAACACTGAAGCTTTCTTT.

The sample holds a few counts of this clonotype. The J gene is TRBJ2-5, the V gene TRBV20-1; D might be TRBD2 (5 bases). The CDR3 length is 13 residues. Germline CDR1 DFQATT, CDR2 SNEGSKA (reference sequence). V was trimmed by 2 bases and J by 5 bases, leaving 12 bases between them. The CDR3 sequence: CSARRGSVETQYF. For the CDR3, the DNA is TGCAGTGCTAGACGAGGGAGTGTTGAGACCCAGTACTTC.

Turning to this clonotype: Germline is not matched at one junction end, which may reflect a read error. The CDR3 region has the DNA TGCAGAGCTAGTGCAGGGAAGAGCACCGGGGAGCTGTTTTTT. It is translated as CRASAGKSTGELFF. The chain has TRBV20-1 and TRBJ2-2; the D gene is possibly TRBD1 (5 bases). The germline V gene encodes CDR1 DFQATT and CDR2 SNEGSKA (reference sequence). CDR3 length: 14 amino acids.

This clonotype came up a few times. This sequence joins TRBV7-3 and TRBJ2-1, with D uncertain. The germline V gene has CDR1 SGHTA and CDR2 FQGTGA. This CDR3 region has 13 residues. V gave up 4 bases and J gave up 0 bases, with 4 bases separating them. The CDR3 loop is CASSSDSYNEQFF. The CDR3 nucleotides are TGTGCCAGCAGCTCGGACTCCTACAATGAGCAGTTCTTC.

Relative to its sample, this clonotype is medium-sized (0.01 to 0.1%). The chain links TRBV6-1 to TRBJ1-2; D is possibly TRBD1 (5 bases). The CDR3 has 13 residues. The V end lost 6 bases, the J end lost 8 bases, and 16 bases lay between the germline ends. Germline assignment: CDR1 MNHNS and CDR2 SASEGT. The CDR3 is CASSSPYGDGYTF. The CDR3 DNA follows: TGTGCCAGCAGCTCGCCGTACGGGGACGGCTACACCTTC.

About this clonotype: Since the CDR3 does not end with the conserved phenylalanine or tryptophan, this likely comes from a read error. J is TRBJ1-5 and V is TRBV19; D remains ambiguous. V dropped 7 bases and J dropped 0 bases, with 7 bases sitting between them. CDR1 and CDR2 (germline): LNHDA, SQIVND (reference sequence). The CDR3 is made up of 13 amino acids. The DNA of the CDR3 is TGTGCCAGTACAGGAGATAGCAATCAGCCCCAGCATTTA. It yields the protein CASTGDSNQPQHL.

The chain links TRBV20-1 to TRBJ1-1, with 7 bases matching TRBD1. Looked up from germline, CDR1 is DFQATT and CDR2 is SNEGSKA (reference sequence). Trimming at V came to 0 bases and at J to 7 bases, leaving 8 bases not matched to a gene. The CDR3 spans 14 residues. The CDR3 nucleotides read TGCAGTGCTAGAGATTCTGGCAGGGGGGTTGAAGCTTTCTTT. Amino acids: CSARDSGRGVEAFF.

The chain joins TRBV6-1 to TRBJ1-2; D uncertain. The germline CDR1 and CDR2 sequences are MNHNS and SASEGT. Deletions cut 3 bases from V and 8 bases from J, with 13 bases between. The CDR3 loop spans 13 amino acids. The CDR3 is CASSDLQGHGYTF. The CDR3 DNA reads TGTGCCAGCAGTGATCTTCAAGGCCACGGCTACACCTTC.

The rearrangement links TRBV7-8 to TRBJ2-7, with 11 bases that match TRBD1. V lost 5 bases and J lost 6; bases outside the gene matches: 9. The CDR3 totals 15 residues. Germline V gives CDR1 SGHVS, CDR2 FQNEAQ. The CDR3 bases are TGTGCCAGCAGCGCAAGTGGACAGGGGGCCGGCGAGCAGTACTTC. Its protein product is CASSASGQGAGEQYF.

The chain recombines TRBV6-1 with TRBJ1-1; 7 bases match TRBD1. The CDR3 loop spans 13 amino acids. J gave up 1 base and V 6 bases, and 2 bases lay outside the gene matches. CDR1 and CDR2 from the germline V gene are MNHNS and SASEGT. The CDR3 DNA reads as TGTGCCAGCAGCCAGGGGGGGAACACTGAAGCTTTCTTT. Protein sequence: CASSQGGNTEAFF.

The rearrangement links TRBV6-2 or TRBV6-3 to TRBJ1-2, with D perhaps matching TRBD1 (6 bases). The CDR3 is 13 amino acids. Deletions cut 6 bases from V and 3 bases from J, with 11 bases between. Looked up from germline, CDR1 is MNHEY and CDR2 is SVGEGT. The CDR3 bases are TGTGCCAGCAGCTTGACAGGACACTATGGCTACACCTTC. It codes for CASSLTGHYGYTF.

The V call is TRBV4-1, the J call TRBJ2-1, with 9 positions matching TRBD2. There are 15 residues in the CDR3. The V gene end was trimmed by 0 bases and the J gene end by 9 bases; junction bases not matched to a gene: 6. Germline values: CDR1 MGHRA, CDR2 YSYEKL. This CDR3 reads CASSQEGLAVGEQFF. The CDR3 coding sequence is TGCGCCAGCAGCCAAGAGGGACTAGCAGTGGGTGAGCAGTTCTTC.

CDR3 region: CASGTVSQPQHF. CDR3 in DNA: TGTGCCAGCGGCACAGTAAGTCAGCCCCAGCATTTT. This sequence joins TRBV27 and TRBJ1-5; D ambiguous. Germline CDR1 and CDR2: MNHEY and SMNVEV (reference sequence). The CDR3 has 12 amino acids. V lost 8 bases and J lost 6, with 11 bases in between.

A few counts support this clonotype. The chain joins TRBV11-3 to TRBJ2-5; D tentatively fits TRBD1 or TRBD2 (6 bases each). CDR1 and CDR2 (germline): SGHNT, YENEEA. The CDR3 has 15 residues. The ends were cut back, 3 bases at V and 1 base at J, with 12 bases in the middle. The CDR3 sequence: CASSFRGGGQETQYF. The DNA of the CDR3 is TGTGCCAGCAGCTTTCGAGGAGGGGGCCAAGAGACCCAGTACTTC.